The sample holds a few counts of the clone carrying this TCR beta chain. Its antigen is not identified. The authors ran a second PCR of about 7 to 12 cycles using a sample-barcoded 5' primer and a J-beta primer mix. A 12-random-nucleotide template-switch adaptor tagged each cDNA molecule. TCRdb reprocessed the 5' RACE reads with MiXCR, giving one entry per CDR3 protein. The sample contains 1.5 million to 2 million distinct CDR3 sequences, 28% of which appear only once. This specimen belongs to a study of blood T cells in healthy people across ages. Study results and caveats: It was held that the diversity estimates obtained from one million T cells were underestimates.

The CDR3 sequence is 13 residues long. The germline V and J ends were trimmed by 6 bases and 4 bases, with 12 bases remaining between them. The people who gave samples were healthy Caucasians from Russia, aged about 6 to 100. The material sequenced was blood. This TCR was sampled from a woman younger than 45 in good health. This chain links TRBV12-3 or TRBV12-4 with TRBJ1-1, with a weak D call TRBD1 (6 bases). CDR3 DNA: TGTGCCAGCAGGTCTACAGGGTTCACTGAAGCTTTCTTT. Its translation: CASRSTGFTEAFF.